This is a list of T cell receptor beta chains from one sample in a study of spatial heterogeneity in lung cancer. TCRdb re-analysed the 5' RACE reads in MiXCR, keeping a single row per CDR3 protein. This table has around 4,400 distinct CDR3 sequences, 8.3% appearing once. This sample comprised lung tumor tissue, obtained at surgery. The receptor set was obtained from a male donor with early-stage non-small cell lung cancer. CDR3s include the opening cysteine and the closing phenylalanine or tryptophan. The order of the fields is D gene, clone size, V gene, J gene, CDR3 DNA, CDR3 protein. A D gene is named only where the DNA matches it firmly. Size tells how often a clone was seen, or its class if it is expanded.

D: TRBD2
size: medium-sized
V: TRBV7-2
J: TRBJ2-5
DNA: TGTGCCAGCAGCTTAGCGCGAGTAAGCGGGGGGGTCAGAGAGACCCAGTACTTC
CDR3: CASSLARVSGGVRETQYF

D: .
size: medium-sized
V: TRBV7-2
J: TRBJ1-2
DNA: TGTGCCAGCAGCCCCGGTTGGGGGTATGGCTACACCTTC
CDR3: CASSPGWGYGYTF

D: TRBD2
size: medium-sized
V: TRBV7-2
J: TRBJ2-7
DNA: TGTGCCAGCAGTTCCCGACTAGCGGGAGGGTACGAGCAGTACTTC
CDR3: CASSSRLAGGYEQYF

D: .
size: medium-sized
V: TRBV27
J: TRBJ1-1
DNA: TGTGCCAGCGCCGGGGTGTTTGAAGCTTTCTTT
CDR3: CASAGVFEAFF

D: TRBD2
size: medium-sized
V: TRBV6-2/TRBV6-3
J: TRBJ2-2
DNA: TGTGCCAGCAACGAGCCCAGCGGGAGAAGCACCGGGGAGCTGTTTTTT
CDR3: CASNEPSGRSTGELFF

D: .
size: many
V: TRBV28
J: TRBJ2-3
DNA: TGTGCCAGCCTCGAACTGGGCACAGATACGCAGTATTTT
CDR3: CASLELGTDTQYF

D: TRBD1
size: medium-sized
V: TRBV2
J: TRBJ1-1
DNA: TGTGCCAGCAGTGAAAGCGGACAGGGACGGGGGGCTTTCTTT
CDR3: CASSESGQGRGAFF

D: .
size: medium-sized
V: TRBV29-1
J: TRBJ2-3
DNA: TGCAGCGTTGAAGGCGGAGAGCAAGATACGCAGTATTTT
CDR3: CSVEGGEQDTQYF

D: .
size: medium-sized
V: TRBV2
J: TRBJ2-5
DNA: TGTGCCAGCAGTGACAGGTTAGGGGAGACCCAGTACTTC
CDR3: CASSDRLGETQYF

D: .
size: medium-sized
V: TRBV7-2
J: TRBJ2-1
DNA: TGTGCCAGCAGCCATACCGGTTTAATCCACAATGAGCAGTTCTTC
CDR3: CASSHTGLIHNEQFF

D: .
size: medium-sized
V: TRBV20-1
J: TRBJ2-2
DNA: TGCAGTGCTTTCCCGGGACATTCCACCGGGGAGCTGTTTTTT
CDR3: CSAFPGHSTGELFF

D: .
size: many
V: TRBV18
J: TRBJ2-5
DNA: TGTGCCAGTTCCTGTACCCAAGAGACCCAGTACTTC
CDR3: CASSCTQETQYF

D: TRBD2
size: many
V: TRBV11-2
J: TRBJ2-1
DNA: TGTGCCAGCAGCCCAGGACTAGTTGAGCAGTTCTTC
CDR3: CASSPGLVEQFF

D: TRBD2
size: medium-sized
V: TRBV7-9
J: TRBJ2-5
DNA: TGTGCCAGCAGCTTATACCTAGCGGGGGGCGAGACCCAGTACTTC
CDR3: CASSLYLAGGETQYF

D: .
size: medium-sized
V: TRBV29-1
J: TRBJ1-1
DNA: TGCAGCGTTGGCTCATTAGGGAACGGGAACACTGAAGCTTTCTTT
CDR3: CSVGSLGNGNTEAFF

D: TRBD1
size: medium-sized
V: TRBV12-3/TRBV12-4
J: TRBJ1-5
DNA: TGTGCCAGCAGACGACAGGGGGCCCAGCCCCAGCATTTT
CDR3: CASRRQGAQPQHF

D: .
size: few
V: TRBV28
J: TRBJ2-7
DNA: TGTGCCAGCAGTTTTGGAGCGGGACAGAGTACCTCCTACGAGCAGTACTTC
CDR3: CASSFGAGQSTSYEQYF

D: .
size: many
V: TRBV7-2
J: TRBJ2-1
DNA: TGTGCCAGCAGCTTACTAGGTTTGGGTCAATTCTTC
CDR3: CASSLLGLGQFF

D: .
size: large
V: TRBV13
J: TRBJ2-2
DNA: TGTGCCAGCAGCCCCCCATACACCGGGGAGCTGTTTTTT
CDR3: CASSPPYTGELFF

D: .
size: many
V: TRBV5-1
J: TRBJ2-5
DNA: TGCGCCAGCAGCTGGGACCAAGAGACCCAGTACTTC
CDR3: CASSWDQETQYF

D: .
size: medium-sized
V: TRBV6-2/TRBV6-3
J: TRBJ1-6
DNA: TGTGCCACCACTCCGCTGACGGAGAATTCACCCCTCCACTTT
CDR3: CATTPLTENSPLHF

D: .
size: medium-sized
V: TRBV7-2
J: TRBJ2-7
DNA: TGTGCCAGCAGCTTGTCGCCCTCCTACGAGCAGTACTTC
CDR3: CASSLSPSYEQYF

D: .
size: few
V: TRBV5-1
J: TRBJ2-1
DNA: TGCGCCAGCAGCTTGGATCGGTACAATGAGCAGTTCTTC
CDR3: CASSLDRYNEQFF

D: .
size: medium-sized
V: TRBV5-6
J: TRBJ2-7
DNA: TGTGCCAGCAGCAGATGGGAGGCCTACGAGCAGTACTTC
CDR3: CASSRWEAYEQYF

D: .
size: many
V: TRBV28
J: TRBJ1-5
DNA: TGTGCCAGCAGTTCTACAATGGGGGGCGCATTAGCTGGCAATCAGCCCCAGCATTTT
CDR3: CASSSTMGGALAGNQPQHF

D: TRBD1
size: medium-sized
V: TRBV3-1
J: TRBJ1-2
DNA: TGTGCCAGCAGTCGGACAGGGACTTATGGCTACACCTTC
CDR3: CASSRTGTYGYTF

D: .
size: large
V: TRBV27
J: TRBJ2-1
DNA: TGTGCCAGCACTGGACTGAGATTCTACAATGAGCAGTTCTTC
CDR3: CASTGLRFYNEQFF

D: TRBD1
size: medium-sized
V: TRBV4-2
J: TRBJ1-6
DNA: TGTGCCAGCAGCCCAGGACAGGCCTCCTATAATTCACCCCTCCACTTT
CDR3: CASSPGQASYNSPLHF